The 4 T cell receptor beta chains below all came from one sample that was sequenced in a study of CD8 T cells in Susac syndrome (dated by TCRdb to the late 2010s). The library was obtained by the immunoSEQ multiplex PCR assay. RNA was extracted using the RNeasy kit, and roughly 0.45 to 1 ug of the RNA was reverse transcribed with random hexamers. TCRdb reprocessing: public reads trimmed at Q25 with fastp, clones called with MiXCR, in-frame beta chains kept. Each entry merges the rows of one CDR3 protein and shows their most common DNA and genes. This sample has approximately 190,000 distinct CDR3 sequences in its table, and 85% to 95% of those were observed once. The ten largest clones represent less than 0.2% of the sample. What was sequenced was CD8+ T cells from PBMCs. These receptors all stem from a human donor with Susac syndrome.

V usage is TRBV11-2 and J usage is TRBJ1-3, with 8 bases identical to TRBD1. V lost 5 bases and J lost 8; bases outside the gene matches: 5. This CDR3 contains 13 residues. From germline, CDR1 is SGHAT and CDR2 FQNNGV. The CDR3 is CASSPDRGDTIYF. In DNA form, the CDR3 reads TGTGCCAGCAGCCCCGACAGGGGAGACACCATATATTTT.

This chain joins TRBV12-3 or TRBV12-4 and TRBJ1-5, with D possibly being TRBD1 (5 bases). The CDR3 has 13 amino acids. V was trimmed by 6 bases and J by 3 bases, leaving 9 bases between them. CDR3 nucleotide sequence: TGTGCCAGCAGATCGGGGGACAATCAGCCCCAGCATTTT. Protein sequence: CASRSGDNQPQHF.

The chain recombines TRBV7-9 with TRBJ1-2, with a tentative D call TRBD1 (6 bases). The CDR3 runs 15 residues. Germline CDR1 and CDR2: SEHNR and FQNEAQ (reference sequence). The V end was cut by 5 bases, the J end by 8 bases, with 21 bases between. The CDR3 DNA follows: TGTGCCAGCAGCCCCCCCGGTGCGGGGGCGTGGGGCTACACCTTC. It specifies CASSPPGAGAWGYTF.

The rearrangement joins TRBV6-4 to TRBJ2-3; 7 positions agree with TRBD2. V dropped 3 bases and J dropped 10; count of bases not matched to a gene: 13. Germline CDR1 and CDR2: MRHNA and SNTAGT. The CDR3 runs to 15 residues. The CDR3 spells CASSERDYRLGPQYF. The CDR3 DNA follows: TGTGCCAGCAGTGAAAGGGACTACCGCCTCGGCCCGCAGTATTTT.